A single sample gave rise to the 28 T cell receptor beta chains below, sequenced in a study of T cell responses to AZD1222 COVID-19 vaccine. Produced via immunoSEQ multiplex PCR; TCRdb's table is partial and in-frame only. The sample holds roughly 100,000 clones; more than 70% are singletons and the top ten take about a sixth. The sample consisted of peripheral blood, taken on day 0 of AZD1222 vaccination. These receptors originate from an adult in good health.

The table lists this clone with a count of one. The V and J genes are TRBV30 and TRBJ1-1; D is possibly TRBD1 (5 bases). Per the germline V gene, CDR1 is GTSNPN and CDR2 is SVGIG (reference sequence). Deletions cut 2 bases from V and 7 bases from J, with 32 bases between. CDR3 size: 19 residues. The CDR3 DNA is TGTGCCTGGAGTCCACCACTCACGGCCTCAGGGAGGATGAGGGGTGAAGCTTTCTTT. This codes for CAWSPPLTASGRMRGEAFF.

This chain connects TRBV12-3 or TRBV12-4 to TRBJ1-2; D not certain. This CDR3 has 13 residues. The ends were cut back, 1 base at V and 9 bases at J, with 12 bases in the middle. The CDR3 DNA reads TGTGCCAGCAGTTTAGGCATCGGGCGTCGCTACACCTTC. Its translation is CASSLGIGRRYTF.

CDR3: CASSQDPAGELYGYTF. The DNA for the CDR3 is TGCGCCAGCAGCCAAGACCCTGCAGGGGAACTCTATGGCTACACCTTC. J is TRBJ1-2 and V is TRBV4-3, with a tentative D call TRBD1 (6 bases). The CDR3 covers 16 residues. Germline CDR1 is LGHNA and CDR2 is YSLEER. V was clipped by 0 bases and J by 4 bases, with 15 bases between them.

The chain has TRBV28 and TRBJ1-3, with TRBD1 matching over 7 bases. The germline gives CDR1 MDHEN, CDR2 SYDVKM. J lost 2 bases, V lost 2 bases, and 6 bases had no gene match. The CDR3 runs 16 residues. As DNA, the CDR3 is TGTGCCAGCAGTTTAGTTCCGGGACAGACTGGAAACACCATATATTTT. This codes for CASSLVPGQTGNTIYF.

The chain combines TRBV11-2 with TRBJ1-2; D unresolved. Germline assignment: CDR1 SGHAT and CDR2 FQNNGV. V dropped 5 bases and J dropped 0 bases, with 13 bases sitting between them. The CDR3 spans 15 residues. CDR3 nucleotide sequence: TGTGCCAGCAGCACCGAACCACGAGCTAACTATGGCTACACCTTC. Amino acid sequence: CASSTEPRANYGYTF.

V and J are TRBV5-4 and TRBJ2-1; 7 bases match TRBD1. The trim removed 2 bases at V and 9 bases at J, leaving 8 bases unmatched. The CDR3 is 14 amino acids. CDR1 is SGHNT, CDR2 YYREEE, per germline (reference sequence). This chain's CDR3 is CASSLQGQGGEQFF. The DNA for the CDR3 is TGTGCCAGCAGCTTACAGGGGCAAGGCGGTGAGCAGTTCTTC.

This sequence joins TRBV5-4 and TRBJ2-1, with 9 bases identical to TRBD1. CDR1 and CDR2 (germline): SGHNT, YYREEE (reference sequence). V shed 2 bases, J shed 6 bases, and the junction held 6 bases outside the gene matches. The CDR3 contains 15 residues. CDR3 DNA sequence: TGTGCCAGCAGCTTACCGGGACAGGGTGGCAATGAGCAGTTCTTC. Translating it yields CASSLPGQGGNEQFF.

The CDR3 DNA reads TGTGCCAGCAGTCGCGAACCCTGGACCGTTAAGGGTCTGAACACTGAAGCTTTCTTT. Translated: CASSREPWTVKGLNTEAFF. The gene calls are TRBV27 and TRBJ1-1, with no clear D. This CDR3 spans 19 amino acids. Germline CDR1 MNHEY, CDR2 SMNVEV (reference sequence). V gave up 5 bases and J gave up 0 bases, with 25 bases separating them.

The gene calls are TRBV27 and TRBJ1-5, with 9 positions matching TRBD1. The V and J ends lost 7 bases and 5 bases, in that order; junction bases with no gene match: 6. The CDR3 covers 14 residues. The germline gives CDR1 MNHEY, CDR2 SMNVEV (reference sequence). The CDR3 region is CASKPTGGYQPQHF. CDR3 DNA sequence: TGTGCCAGCAAACCTACAGGGGGCTATCAGCCCCAGCATTTT.

This sequence joins TRBV24-1 and TRBJ1-6; D not certain. The germline V and J ends were trimmed by 2 bases and 12 bases, with 16 bases remaining between them. The CDR3 sequence is 15 residues long. The V gene's germline CDR1 is KGHDR and CDR2 SFDVKD. The CDR3 DNA sequence: TGTGCCACCAGTGATTCGAAACCAGGAGGCGGACCCCTCCACTTT. Translation gives CATSDSKPGGGPLHF.

The rearrangement joins TRBV4-2 to TRBJ2-7; maybe TRBD2 (5 bases). The CDR3 contains 15 residues. Germline V gene data show CDR1 as LGHNA and CDR2 as YNFKEQ. Trimming removed 4 bases at V and 1 base at J, with 14 bases between. CDR3 sequence reads: CASSPGLTISYEQYF. The CDR3 bases are TGTGCCAGCAGCCCAGGACTGACAATTTCCTACGAGCAGTACTTC.

The chain recombines TRBV5-1 with TRBJ2-1, with 11 nucleotides matching TRBD2. Germline CDR1 SGHRS, CDR2 YFSETQ. Trimming took 2 bases from V and 6 from J; bases not matched to a gene: 4. The CDR3 contains 15 residues. CDR3 sequence (DNA): TGCGCCAGCAGCTTTACTAGCGGGGGTGTCAATGAGCAGTTCTTC. The encoded protein is CASSFTSGGVNEQFF.

This clone was recorded once. This sequence joins TRBV6-6 and TRBJ1-5, with 7 positions matching TRBD1. The germline V gene encodes CDR1 MNHNY and CDR2 SVGAGI (reference sequence). V was clipped by 6 bases and J by 1 base; unmatched bases: 3. This CDR3 is 14 amino acids long. DNA of the CDR3: TGTGCCAGCAGGGAGACAGGGAGCAATCAGCCCCAGCATTTT. It translates to CASRETGSNQPQHF.

The V call is TRBV19, the J call TRBJ1-2; TRBD1 is a possible D gene (6 bases). V was cut by 4 bases and J by 4 bases, with 10 bases left in between. The germline V gene encodes CDR1 LNHDA and CDR2 SQIVND (reference sequence). This CDR3 has 13 amino acids. Written as DNA, the CDR3 is TGTGCCAGTAGTAGGTCGGGGGCCTATGGCTACACCTTC. Translation gives CASSRSGAYGYTF.

The genes are TRBV19 and TRBJ2-1, with TRBD1 matching over 10 bases. The CDR3 is made up of 17 amino acids. V shed 4 bases and J 8 bases; nucleotides not matched to a gene: 14. Germline values: CDR1 LNHDA, CDR2 SQIVND (reference sequence). The CDR3 spells CASSTTPPGQGSDEQFF. Here the CDR3 DNA reads TGTGCCAGTAGTACCACACCACCGGGACAGGGGAGCGATGAGCAGTTCTTC.

The J gene is TRBJ1-3, the V gene TRBV5-6; D is unresolved. Trimming removed 2 bases at V and 1 base at J, with 10 bases between. Per the germline V gene, CDR1 is SGHDT and CDR2 is YYEEEE. This CDR3 region has 15 residues. CDR3 protein: CASSLRVASGNTIYF. DNA of the CDR3: TGTGCCAGCAGCTTAAGGGTGGCGTCTGGAAACACCATATATTTT.

The chain is built from TRBV28 and TRBJ2-7, with D possibly being TRBD2 (7 bases). V was trimmed by 5 bases and J by 6 bases, leaving 20 bases between them. CDR3 size: 15 residues. Germline CDR1 and CDR2: MDHEN and SYDVKM. The CDR3 here is CASSTPGAGAGEQYV. The CDR3 DNA follows: TGTGCCAGCAGTACCCCGGGGGCGGGGGCTGGCGAGCAGTACGTC.

The chain employs TRBV27 and TRBJ2-1; 7 bases fit TRBD2. V was clipped by 0 bases and J by 10 bases; unmatched bases: 9. The CDR3 sequence is 15 residues long. Germline lookup yields CDR1 MNHEY and CDR2 SMNVEV (reference sequence). CDR3 nucleotides: TGTGCCAGCAGTTTATCGTTCCGGCTAGCGGCAGAGCAGTTCTTC. It specifies CASSLSFRLAAEQFF.

The chain combines TRBV5-1 with TRBJ1-1; 9 nucleotides line up with TRBD1. V gave up 3 bases and J gave up 2 bases; unmatched junction bases: 8. CDR3 size: 16 residues. Germline V gene data show CDR1 as SGHRS and CDR2 as YFSETQ. Written as DNA, the CDR3 is TGCGCCAGCAGCTGGGGGGACAGGGTTGTAAACACTGAAGCTTTCTTT. Translated, it gives CASSWGDRVVNTEAFF.

J is TRBJ1-4 and V is TRBV10-3; D unclear. Per the germline V gene, CDR1 is ENHRY and CDR2 is SYGVKD. The V and J ends lost 8 bases and 3 bases respectively, with 10 bases between them. This CDR3 has 13 residues. CDR3 sequence (DNA): TGTGCCATCCGAGAAAATGCTAATGAAAAACTGTTTTTT. Its protein product is CAIRENANEKLFF.

The rearrangement uses TRBV7-9 and TRBJ1-3; no clear D gene. The length of the CDR3 is 17 residues. Deletions cut 5 bases from V and 0 bases from J, with 17 bases between. Per the germline V gene, CDR1 is SEHNR and CDR2 is FQNEAQ (reference sequence). The CDR3 reads CASSPRASISSGNTIYF. The CDR3 coding sequence is TGTGCCAGCAGCCCGCGAGCCTCGATCTCCTCTGGAAACACCATATATTTT.

This clone was picked up one time. This chain joins TRBV30 and TRBJ1-2; D unresolved. Germline-derived CDR1 and CDR2 are GTSNPN and SVGIG (reference sequence). The V and J ends lost 0 bases and 8 bases respectively, with 7 bases between them. This CDR3 is 11 amino acids long. The CDR3 region has the DNA TGTGCCTGGAGTGTAATGAGAGGCTACACCTTC. Translation: CAWSVMRGYTF.

This clone was observed a few times. V and J are TRBV27 and TRBJ2-1; a possible D gene is TRBD2 (6 bases). CDR3 length: 14 residues. CDR1 MNHEY and CDR2 SMNVEV come from the germline V gene (reference sequence). Trimming removed 4 bases from V and 6 bases from J, with 13 bases in between. The chain's CDR3 is CASSSLATANEQFF. In DNA, the CDR3 is TGTGCCAGCAGTTCCCTAGCGACCGCCAATGAGCAGTTCTTC.

The chain couples TRBV5-4 to TRBJ1-2, with D possibly matching TRBD1 (6 bases). CDR1 SGHNT and CDR2 YYREEE come from the germline V gene (reference sequence). The CDR3 has 15 amino acids. Between the trimmed V and J ends, which lost 3 bases and 5 bases, there was a span of 17 bases. CDR3 DNA sequence: TGTGCCAGCAGCTACGACCCGGGGGCGGGGTATGGCTACACCTTC. Protein: CASSYDPGAGYGYTF.

The J gene is TRBJ2-2, the V gene TRBV29-1; the D gene is possibly TRBD2 (7 bases). The germline CDR1 and CDR2 sequences are SQVTM and ANQGSEA. This CDR3 spans 14 amino acids. With 8 bases removed from V and 0 bases from J, the gap between germline ends came to 13 bases. CDR3 DNA: TGCAGCTCCCCGGGGGGCACGAACACCGGGGAGCTGTTTTTT. Translated: CSSPGGTNTGELFF.

The rearrangement links TRBV15 to TRBJ2-7; possibly TRBD2 for D (5 bases). V shed 4 bases and J shed 2 bases, with 12 bases lying between them. The CDR3 contains 14 residues. Per germline, CDR1 LNHNV and CDR2 YYDKDF (reference sequence). This CDR3 reads CATSKADYPYEQYF. CDR3 nucleotide sequence: TGTGCCACCAGCAAGGCAGACTACCCCTACGAGCAGTACTTC.

The chain joins TRBV24-1 to TRBJ2-1; perhaps D is TRBD1 or TRBD2 (5 bases each). This CDR3 is 15 amino acids long. The germline gives CDR1 KGHDR, CDR2 SFDVKD. V was pared by 5 bases and J by 5 bases, with 15 bases between. DNA of the CDR3: TGTGCCACCAGTGGGTCGGGACGGCAAAACAATGAGCAGTTCTTC. This gives the protein CATSGSGRQNNEQFF.

The rearrangement joins TRBV15 to TRBJ1-2; 8 positions agree with TRBD1. Germline V gene sequence: CDR1 LNHNV, CDR2 YYDKDF (reference sequence). V lost 0 bases, J lost 4 bases, and 4 bases stayed unmatched. The CDR3 runs to 15 residues. CDR3 sequence: CATSREAGTGYGYTF. Here the CDR3 DNA reads TGTGCCACCAGCAGAGAGGCCGGGACAGGCTATGGCTACACCTTC. Full variable domain (remainder filled in from reference TRBV15 and TRBJ1-2): DAMVIQNPRYQVTQFGKPVTLSCSQTLNHNVMYWYQQKSSQAPKLLFHYYDKDFNNEADTPDNFQSRRPNTSFCFLDIRSPGLGDTAMYLCATSREAGTGYGYTFGSGTRLTVV.